The next 15 T cell receptor beta chains were all read from a single sample in a study of T cell changes during pregnancy in multiple sclerosis. Assay: immunoSEQ multiplex PCR; the TCRdb copy retains only in-frame clones and omits some. The sample consists of around 110,000 clones, 80% to 95% of them appearing once. The sample here was peripheral blood, taken in the third trimester of pregnancy. The source is a female donor in good health, enrolled as a control in a pregnancy study.

The chain links TRBV5-1 to TRBJ2-5; the D is unclear. The germline gives CDR1 SGHRS, CDR2 YFSETQ. V was clipped by 2 bases and J by 5 bases, with 10 bases between them. The CDR3 contains 13 residues. The CDR3 reads CASSFRLGETQYF. CDR3 DNA: TGCGCCAGCAGCTTTAGACTTGGGGAGACCCAGTACTTC.

The chain employs TRBV5-1 and TRBJ1-2; 8 nucleotides align to TRBD1. Germline V gene data show CDR1 as SGHRS and CDR2 as YFSETQ. Losses at the gene ends were 4 bases for V and 8 bases for J; bases not matched to a gene: 10. This CDR3 has 14 amino acids. CDR3 protein: CASSLRQGSDGYTF. CDR3 bases: TGCGCCAGCAGCCTACGACAGGGGTCCGACGGCTACACCTTC.

This sequence joins TRBV19 and TRBJ1-5; TRBD1 agrees at 12 bases. Germline trimming cut 5 bases from V and 0 bases from J; bases unmatched to any gene: 11. This CDR3 is built from 19 residues. Germline CDR1 and CDR2: LNHDA and SQIVND (reference sequence). CDR3 in DNA: TGTGCCAGTAGTCCAGAACCGGGACAGGGGGCCAGTAGCAATCAGCCCCAGCATTTT. Its translation: CASSPEPGQGASSNQPQHF.

The J gene is TRBJ2-5, the V gene TRBV27; 10 bases fit TRBD2. V shed 2 bases and J 1 base; nucleotides not matched to a gene: 4. This CDR3 has 16 amino acids. Looked up from germline, CDR1 is MNHEY and CDR2 is SMNVEV (reference sequence). DNA of the CDR3: TGTGCCAGCAGTTTAAGGGTAGCGGGGGGCCAAGAGACCCAGTACTTC. It is translated as CASSLRVAGGQETQYF.

The rearrangement uses TRBV7-9 and TRBJ2-4; 11 positions agree with TRBD1. The CDR3 length is 19 residues. CDR1 is SEHNR, CDR2 FQNEAQ, per germline (reference sequence). J gave up 0 bases and V 8 bases, and 15 bases lay outside the gene matches. CDR3 nucleotides: TGTGCCAGCTCGCTCGATCCGGGACAGGGGGTCCTAGCCAAAAACATTCAGTACTTC. Its translation is CASSLDPGQGVLAKNIQYF.

This chain connects TRBV12-5 to TRBJ1-2; 7 nucleotides line up with TRBD1. From germline, CDR1 is LGHNT and CDR2 FRNRAP. The trim removed 5 bases at V and 8 bases at J, leaving 17 bases unmatched. This CDR3 is 16 amino acids long. CDR3 in DNA: TGTGCTAGTGGTCCCACGATTGGACAGGACGCACTGGGCTACACCTTC. It encodes CASGPTIGQDALGYTF. Based on the CDR3 plus reference TRBV12-5 and TRBJ1-2, the full variable domain is DARVTQTPRHKVTEMGQEVTMRCQPILGHNTVFWYRQTMMQGLELLAYFRNRAPLDDSGMPKDRFSAEMPDATLATLKIQPSEPRDSAVYFCASGPTIGQDALGYTFGSGTRLTVV.

The gene calls are TRBV5-1 and TRBJ2-7; D possibly corresponds to TRBD2 (5 bases). V gave up 7 bases and J gave up 3 bases, with 8 bases separating them. The CDR3 length is 11 residues. The germline V gene encodes CDR1 SGHRS and CDR2 YFSETQ. This CDR3 is CASGSLYEQYF. CDR3 sequence (DNA): TGCGCCAGCGGGAGCCTCTACGAGCAGTACTTC.

The rearrangement uses TRBV18 and TRBJ2-7, with a possible D match to TRBD2 (6 bases). This CDR3 contains 14 residues. Germline V gives CDR1 KGHSH, CDR2 LQKENI. Trimming removed 1 base at V and 2 bases at J, with 9 bases between. CDR3 nucleotides: TGTGCCAGCTCACCACTTGGAGGGCCCTACGAGCAGTACTTC. Amino acids: CASSPLGGPYEQYF. The full variable domain, completed using reference TRBV18 and TRBJ2-7, is NAGVMQNPRHLVRRRGQEARLRCSPMKGHSHVYWYRQLPEEGLKFMVYLQKENIIDESGMPKERFSAEFPKEGPSILRIQQVVRGDSAAYFCASSPLGGPYEQYFGPGTRLTVT.

V gene TRBV5-4 combines with J gene TRBJ2-7, with 8 bases lining up with TRBD1. In germline, CDR1 is SGHNT, CDR2 YYREEE (reference sequence). V shed 6 bases, J shed 0 bases, and the junction held 5 bases outside the gene matches. The CDR3 totals 14 residues. The CDR3 is CASNGQGASYEQYF. The CDR3 DNA reads as TGTGCCAGCAACGGACAGGGAGCCTCCTACGAGCAGTACTTC.

This chain links TRBV6-4 with TRBJ2-7; TRBD2 might be the D (7 bases). Germline V gives CDR1 MRHNA, CDR2 SNTAGT. V was clipped by 0 bases and J by 8 bases, with 11 bases between them. The CDR3 extends over 13 amino acids. Written as DNA, the CDR3 is TGTGCCAGCAGTGACTCCCGGGGGGCAAAGCAGTACTTC. Translated: CASSDSRGAKQYF.

This clone was observed once. The rearrangement uses TRBV5-1 and TRBJ2-5; 10 positions agree with TRBD2. The CDR3 loop spans 17 amino acids. In germline, CDR1 is SGHRS, CDR2 YFSETQ. V dropped 0 bases and J dropped 3; count of bases not matched to a gene: 8. CDR3 protein: CASSLGVSGGTEETQYF. CDR3 nucleotide sequence: TGCGCCAGCAGCTTGGGGGTTAGCGGGGGGACCGAAGAGACCCAGTACTTC.

The J gene is TRBJ1-2, the V gene TRBV7-8; TRBD1 is a possible D gene (5 bases). The CDR3 contains 15 residues. V shed 5 bases and J shed 6 bases, with 19 bases lying between them. Germline CDR1 reads SGHVS; CDR2 reads FQNEAQ. The DNA for the CDR3 is TGTGCCAGCAGCCCCCGCTTCCCGGGGGGGGATGGCTACACCTTC. Amino acid sequence: CASSPRFPGGDGYTF.

The table lists this clone with a few counts. The rearrangement uses TRBV7-2 and TRBJ1-1; D remains ambiguous. The V gene's germline CDR1 is SGHTA and CDR2 FQGNSA. The CDR3 extends over 14 amino acids. V was pared by 3 bases and J by 0 bases, with 8 bases between. The CDR3 sequence: CASSFGVMNTEAFF. CDR3 nucleotides: TGTGCCAGCAGCTTCGGGGTGATGAACACTGAAGCTTTCTTT.

The J gene is TRBJ1-1, the V gene TRBV7-9; 7 nucleotides line up with TRBD1. Germline CDR1 and CDR2: SEHNR and FQNEAQ (reference sequence). The CDR3 is 14 residues long. V lost 7 bases, J lost 3 bases, and 8 bases stayed unmatched. CDR3 sequence: CASTVKGADTEAFF. CDR3 DNA sequence: TGTGCCAGCACCGTAAAGGGGGCTGACACTGAAGCTTTCTTT.

The J gene is TRBJ2-3, the V gene TRBV19, with TRBD2 matching 9 bases. Per the germline V gene, CDR1 is LNHDA and CDR2 is SQIVND (reference sequence). CDR3 length: 15 amino acids. V shed 5 bases, J shed 3 bases, and the junction held 6 bases outside the gene matches. The CDR3 bases are TGTGCCAGTAGTTCTAGCGGGGCTGAAACAGATACGCAGTATTTT. Amino acids: CASSSSGAETDTQYF.